This T cell receptor beta chain emerged from a study of T cell responses to AZD1222 COVID-19 vaccine. Sequencing was performed with immunoSEQ multiplex PCR; in TCRdb, only in-frame clones are kept and a portion is missing. The sample holds some 69,000 clones, over 80% seen once. Points from the study as a whole: Reportedly, nearly half of unique spike TCRs recognized epitopes outside B.1.351/B.1.1.7 mutations. Just a handful of people given AZD1222 tested seropositive at baseline. In all cases, repertoires were sampled only after the peak T cell response. CD4 TCRs linked to vaccination spanned spike, dominating at 160-218 and 743-854.

As concerns this clone: Its antigen is not identified.

The CDR3 runs 12 residues. Trimming pared 0 bases from V and 8 bases from J, leaving 4 bases between. Looked up from germline, CDR1 is MGHRA and CDR2 is YSYEKL. J is TRBJ1-4 and V is TRBV4-1, with unresolved D. The receptor comes from an adult who received the AZD1222 COVID-19 vaccine. Sequencing used peripheral blood, obtained 28 days after the second AZD1222 dose. The CDR3 DNA sequence: TGCGCCAGCAGCCAAGAAAGGGAAAAACTGTTTTTT. Encoded protein: CASSQEREKLFF.